This T cell receptor (beta chain) stems from a study of shared clonotypes between healthy human individuals. About the study: Each donor's CD4 naive and CD4 memory cells filled three plates apiece, CD8 naive two, and CD8 memory one.

The assay was immunoSEQ multiplex PCR, and TCRdb's table has in-frame clones only and misses some. The profile shows 90,000 to 120,000 clones, roughly 70% of them singletons. Broader study findings: A handful of donors showed sharing of about 4.7% of naive CD4 clonotypes.

On this clone itself: Its antigen is unidentified.

V lost 2 bases and J 1 base, leaving 6 bases between the germline ends. Germline V gives CDR1 SGHNT, CDR2 YYREEE (reference sequence). CDR3 length: 13 residues. Researchers reported that CD8 memory united CD45RO+ cells with CCR7-negative CD45RA+ TemRA cells. The sequenced sample was memory CD8+ T cells sorted from blood. Indicated subset: CD45RO+ cells pooled with CCR7-negative TemRA cells. This clonotype was obtained from a woman in her 30s in good health. The chain couples TRBV5-4 to TRBJ2-5, with D possibly matching TRBD2 (5 bases). In DNA form, the CDR3 reads TGTGCCAGCAGCTTTAGCGCCCAAGAGACCCAGTACTTC. Protein: CASSFSAQETQYF.